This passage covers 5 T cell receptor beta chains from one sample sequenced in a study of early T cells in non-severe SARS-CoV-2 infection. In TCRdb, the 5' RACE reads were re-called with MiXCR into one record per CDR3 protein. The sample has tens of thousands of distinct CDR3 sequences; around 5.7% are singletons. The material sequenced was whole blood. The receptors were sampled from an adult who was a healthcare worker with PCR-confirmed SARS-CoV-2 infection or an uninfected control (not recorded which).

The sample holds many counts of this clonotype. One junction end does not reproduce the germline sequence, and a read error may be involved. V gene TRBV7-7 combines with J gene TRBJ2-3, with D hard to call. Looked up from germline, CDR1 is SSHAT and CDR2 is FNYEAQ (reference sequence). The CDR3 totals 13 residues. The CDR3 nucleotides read TGTGCTAGCAGCTTTCAGAGCACAGATACGCAGTATTTT. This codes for CASSFQSTDTQYF.

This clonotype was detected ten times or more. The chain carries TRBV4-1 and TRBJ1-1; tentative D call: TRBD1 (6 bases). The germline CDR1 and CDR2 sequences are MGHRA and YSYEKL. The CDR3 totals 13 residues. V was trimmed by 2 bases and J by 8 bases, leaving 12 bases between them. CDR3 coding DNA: TGCGCCAGCAGCCAAAACAGGGAGGGAGAAGCTTTCTTT. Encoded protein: CASSQNREGEAFF.

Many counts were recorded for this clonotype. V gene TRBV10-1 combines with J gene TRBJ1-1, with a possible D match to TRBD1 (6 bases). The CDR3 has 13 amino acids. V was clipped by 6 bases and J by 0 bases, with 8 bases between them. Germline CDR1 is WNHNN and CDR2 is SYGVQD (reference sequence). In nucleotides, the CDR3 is TGCGCCAGCAGGGACAGTATGAACACTGAAGCTTTCTTT. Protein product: CASRDSMNTEAFF.

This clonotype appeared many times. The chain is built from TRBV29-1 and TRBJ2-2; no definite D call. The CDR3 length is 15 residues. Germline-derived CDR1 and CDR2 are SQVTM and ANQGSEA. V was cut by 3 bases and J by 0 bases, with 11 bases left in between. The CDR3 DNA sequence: TGCAGCGTTGAGGAGAGAGTGGCGAACACCGGGGAGCTGTTTTTT. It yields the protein CSVEERVANTGELFF.

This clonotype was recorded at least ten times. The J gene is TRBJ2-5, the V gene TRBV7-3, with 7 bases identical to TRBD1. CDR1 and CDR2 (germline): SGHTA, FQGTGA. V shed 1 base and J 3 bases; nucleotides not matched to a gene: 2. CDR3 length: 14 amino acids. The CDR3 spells CASSLIGTEETQYF. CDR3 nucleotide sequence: TGTGCCAGCAGCTTAATAGGGACAGAAGAGACCCAGTACTTC.